The 29 T cell receptor beta chains presented below share a single source sample, sequenced in a study of CD8 T cells in Susac syndrome. Random hexamers primed reverse transcription of about 0.5 to 1 ug RNA. MiXCR, run by TCRdb on the immunoSEQ multiplex PCR reads, gives a single entry per CDR3 protein. Of about 120,000 distinct CDR3 sequences in the sample, around 94% were seen once. Source material: CD4+ T cells from PBMCs. The receptor set was obtained from a human donor in good health.

The genes are TRBV5-1 and TRBJ2-5; either TRBD1 or TRBD2 may supply D (6 bases each). Per the germline V gene, CDR1 is SGHRS and CDR2 is YFSETQ. V was cut by 0 bases and J by 1 base, with 10 bases left in between. The CDR3 covers 15 residues. The CDR3 region has the DNA TGCGCCAGCAGCTTGGTCCCGGGGGCCCAAGAGACCCAGTACTTC. Residues: CASSLVPGAQETQYF.

The chain couples TRBV6-2 or TRBV6-3 to TRBJ2-7, with 12 bases identical to TRBD2. J was trimmed by 3 bases and V by 7 bases; bases with no gene match: 4. Germline V gives CDR1 MNHEY, CDR2 SVGEGT. This CDR3 is built from 14 residues. DNA of the CDR3: TGTGCCAGCACCCGGACTAGCGGGAACTACGAGCAGTACTTC. It codes for CASTRTSGNYEQYF.

The rearrangement joins TRBV7-8 to TRBJ2-7; 10 bases line up with TRBD1. Germline-derived CDR1 and CDR2 are SGHVS and FQNEAQ. CDR3 length: 15 residues. The trim removed 1 base at V and 1 base at J, leaving 1 base unmatched. The DNA of the CDR3 is TGTGCCAGCAGCTTAGTGGGACAGGGGTCCTACGAGCAGTACTTC. Amino acids: CASSLVGQGSYEQYF.

This chain uses TRBV27 with TRBJ2-7; possible D gene TRBD2, 6 bases. CDR1 is MNHEY and CDR2 is SMNVEV in the germline V gene (reference sequence). The germline V and J ends were trimmed by 3 bases and 3 bases, with 21 bases remaining between them. The CDR3 runs to 17 residues. Here the CDR3 DNA reads TGTGCCAGCAGTTTTAATTCAGCACTAGCTGCCAGCTACGAGCAGTACTTC. It encodes CASSFNSALAASYEQYF.

The rearrangement joins TRBV12-3 or TRBV12-4 to TRBJ2-7; 8 nucleotides line up with TRBD1. This CDR3 is 14 amino acids long. Unmatched junction bases numbered 2, after V lost 2 bases and J lost 2 bases. The CDR3 is CASSLQDRAYEQYF. In nucleotides, the CDR3 is TGTGCCAGCAGTTTACAGGACAGGGCCTACGAGCAGTACTTC.

The chain couples TRBV5-6 to TRBJ2-5; unclear D gene. The length of the CDR3 is 16 residues. Trimming stripped 2 bases from V and 2 bases from J, with 16 bases between. CDR1 SGHDT and CDR2 YYEEEE come from the germline V gene. CDR3 in DNA: TGTGCCAGCAGCTTAACAATCGACGGTGGGCAAGAGACCCAGTACTTC. Translation: CASSLTIDGGQETQYF.

The chain joins TRBV27 to TRBJ1-2; 8 nucleotides align to TRBD1. Germline-derived CDR1 and CDR2 are MNHEY and SMNVEV (reference sequence). This CDR3 has 13 residues. Trimming at V came to 6 bases and at J to 7 bases, leaving 7 bases not matched to a gene. The CDR3 protein is CASSLQGGSGYTF. CDR3 bases: TGTGCCAGCAGCCTACAGGGGGGAAGTGGCTACACCTTC.

The V call is TRBV19, the J call TRBJ1-1, with D tentatively TRBD1 (6 bases). There are 14 residues in the CDR3. Between the trimmed V and J ends, which lost 6 bases and 5 bases, there was a span of 16 bases. The germline V gene has CDR1 LNHDA and CDR2 SQIVND (reference sequence). The CDR3 sequence: CASREQGIGTEAFF. CDR3 in DNA: TGTGCCAGTAGAGAACAGGGAATTGGAACTGAAGCTTTCTTT.

The chain links TRBV7-6 to TRBJ2-1, with D tentatively TRBD1 or TRBD2 (5 bases each). Trimming took 4 bases from V and 6 from J, leaving 13 bases between them. Germline values: CDR1 SGHVS, CDR2 FNYEAQ. The CDR3 totals 14 residues. The CDR3 spells CASSSSRGSNEQFF. In DNA, the CDR3 is TGTGCCAGCAGCTCAAGCCGGGGCAGCAATGAGCAGTTCTTC.

In this sample, this clonotype turned up a few times. CDR3 protein: CASSLVASGQETQYF. In DNA, the CDR3 is TGTGCCAGCAGCTTGGTGGCTAGCGGACAAGAGACCCAGTACTTC. The V gene is TRBV5-6, the J gene TRBJ2-5; 7 bases match TRBD2. The junction had 4 bases not matched to a gene; V was cut back by 0 bases and J by 2 bases. The length of the CDR3 is 15 residues. CDR1 and CDR2 from the germline V gene are SGHDT and YYEEEE.

The gene calls are TRBV6-7 and TRBJ1-1, with 8 bases matching TRBD1. TRBV6-7 falls under the ORF class, with uncertain function. V gave up 5 bases and J gave up 4 bases; unmatched junction bases: 9. The CDR3 totals 15 residues. The CDR3 loop is CASSGSGGWGTEAFF. The DNA for the CDR3 is TGTGCCAGCAGTGGATCAGGGGGCTGGGGCACTGAAGCTTTCTTT.

The rearrangement links TRBV28 to TRBJ2-7; 11 nucleotides match TRBD2. CDR3 size: 17 residues. The ends lost 2 bases at V and 0 bases at J; junction bases unmatched: 6. Germline values: CDR1 MDHEN, CDR2 SYDVKM. The CDR3 here is CASSLASGRHHSYEQYF. In DNA form, the CDR3 reads TGTGCCAGCAGTTTAGCTAGCGGGAGGCACCACTCCTACGAGCAGTACTTC.

The chain carries TRBV10-3 and TRBJ2-3, with a weak D call TRBD2 (5 bases). The CDR3 is made up of 16 amino acids. Trimming removed 8 bases at V and 0 bases at J, with 18 bases between. The germline CDR1 and CDR2 sequences are ENHRY and SYGVKD. The CDR3, as DNA: TGTGCCATCGTCTCCGGGGTGGCCCTAAGCACAGATACGCAGTATTTT. Protein product: CAIVSGVALSTDTQYF.

The V gene is TRBV30, the J gene TRBJ2-3; 9 bases map to TRBD1. The CDR3 is 15 amino acids. Unmatched junction bases numbered 5, after V lost 0 bases and J lost 4 bases. CDR1 is GTSNPN, CDR2 SVGIG, per germline (reference sequence). The CDR3 DNA is TGTGCCTGGAGTGTACAGGGGGCGCGTGCAGATACGCAGTATTTT. It is translated as CAWSVQGARADTQYF.

The V gene is TRBV12-3 or TRBV12-4, the J gene TRBJ1-5; a weak D match, TRBD1 (5 bases). CDR3 length equals 15 residues. Between the trimmed V and J ends, which lost 1 base and 2 bases, there was a span of 9 bases. CDR3 bases: TGTGCCAGCAGTTTAGAGGGGAGTGGCAATCAGCCCCAGCATTTT. Translated, it gives CASSLEGSGNQPQHF.

Written as DNA, the CDR3 is TGCGCCAGCAGGGAAGGGACAGGGGTTGAAAAACTGTTTTTT. Translating gives CASREGTGVEKLFF. The rearrangement joins TRBV5-1 to TRBJ1-4, with 10 bases matching TRBD1. The V segment lost 5 bases and the J segment 7 bases; nucleotides outside the gene matches: 5. The length of the CDR3 is 14 residues. Germline V lookup: CDR1 SGHRS, CDR2 YFSETQ.

The rearrangement joins TRBV5-1 to TRBJ1-1; D ambiguous. Trimming took off 0 bases at V and 4 bases at J, with 7 bases between the two ends. Germline CDR1 SGHRS, CDR2 YFSETQ. This CDR3 spans 13 amino acids. The CDR3 reads CASSLEGSTEAFF. The CDR3, as DNA: TGCGCCAGCAGCTTGGAGGGATCCACTGAAGCTTTCTTT.

The rearrangement links TRBV28 to TRBJ1-5; no clear D. This CDR3 is 18 amino acids long. From germline, CDR1 is MDHEN and CDR2 SYDVKM. Trimming removed 4 bases at V and 2 bases at J, with 21 bases between. CDR3 sequence: CASSSGILLLGGNQPQHF. CDR3 DNA: TGTGCCAGCAGTTCCGGAATTTTACTGTTGGGTGGCAATCAGCCCCAGCATTTT. Together with reference TRBV28 and TRBJ1-5, the CDR3 gives the full variable domain: DVKVTQSSRYLVKRTGEKVFLECVQDMDHENMFWYRQDPGLGLRLIYFSYDVKMKEKGDIPEGYSVSREKKERFSLILESASTNQTSMYLCASSSGILLLGGNQPQHFGDGTRLSIL.

V is TRBV28 and J is TRBJ2-7, with D tentatively TRBD2 (7 bases). Trimming shortened V by 9 bases and J by 3 bases, and 15 bases separated the two germline ends. CDR1 is MDHEN and CDR2 is SYDVKM in the germline V gene. The CDR3 spans 13 residues. CDR3 residues: CASRGEGVYEQYF. The CDR3 DNA follows: TGTGCCAGTAGGGGGGAGGGCGTCTACGAGCAGTACTTC. Filled out from reference TRBV28 and TRBJ2-7, the complete variable domain reads DVKVTQSSRYLVKRTGEKVFLECVQDMDHENMFWYRQDPGLGLRLIYFSYDVKMKEKGDIPEGYSVSREKKERFSLILESASTNQTSMYLCASRGEGVYEQYFGPGTRLTVT.

The genes are TRBV20-1 and TRBJ2-7; 10 nucleotides line up with TRBD2. The germline gives CDR1 DFQATT, CDR2 SNEGSKA (reference sequence). The CDR3 has 16 amino acids. The CDR3 DNA is TGCAGCGCACGGGGAGGGAGCGGGAGGGAGCGGGACGAGCAGTACTTC. Translated: CSARGGSGRERDEQYF.

The genes are TRBV10-3 and TRBJ2-5; a weak D match, TRBD1 (6 bases). The length of the CDR3 is 14 residues. The V end lost 6 bases, the J end lost 2 bases, and 13 bases lay between the germline ends. CDR1 is ENHRY, CDR2 SYGVKD, per germline. Written as DNA, the CDR3 is TGTGCCATCAGGGGATGGGGGCCTCAAGAGACCCAGTACTTC. Protein: CAIRGWGPQETQYF.

The V gene is TRBV12-3 or TRBV12-4, the J gene TRBJ2-1; D not certain. The V end lost 3 bases, the J end lost 9 bases, and 12 bases lay between the germline ends. This CDR3 spans 13 amino acids. CDR3 sequence reads: CASSFESPIEQFF. In DNA form, the CDR3 reads TGTGCCAGCAGTTTTGAATCCCCTATTGAGCAGTTCTTC.

This clonotype is a singleton in its sample. The chain links TRBV6-1 to TRBJ2-5; D may correspond to TRBD1 or TRBD2 (5 bases each). The CDR3 is 14 amino acids. Germline lookup yields CDR1 MNHNS and CDR2 SASEGT. V gave up 6 bases and J gave up 5 bases, with 16 bases separating them. This chain's CDR3 is CASRGLALDETQYF. The CDR3 DNA is TGTGCCAGCAGGGGGCTAGCTCTAGATGAGACCCAGTACTTC.

J is TRBJ1-1 and V is TRBV2, with 7 bases identical to TRBD1. The CDR3 is 15 residues long. V shed 2 bases and J 0 bases; nucleotides not matched to a gene: 3. Germline V gene sequence: CDR1 SNHLY, CDR2 FYNNEI. The CDR3 spells CASSEQGQMNTEAFF. The CDR3 DNA reads as TGTGCCAGCAGTGAACAGGGACAGATGAACACTGAAGCTTTCTTT.

This chain links TRBV3-1 with TRBJ1-2; D call uncertain. Germline assignment: CDR1 LGHDT and CDR2 YNNKEL (reference sequence). The CDR3 is 14 amino acids. V was shortened by 4 bases and J by 2 bases, with 11 bases between the two germline ends. The CDR3, as DNA: TGTGCCAGCAGCCGAGGCAGCGAAAACTATGGCTACACCTTC. Amino acids: CASSRGSENYGYTF.

DNA of the CDR3: TGTGCCAGCAGCTTAGCAGGCCAAGGAGGCACTGAAGCTTTCTTT. The encoded protein is CASSLAGQGGTEAFF. This chain uses TRBV7-9 with TRBJ1-1; no definite D call. V was cut by 0 bases and J by 4 bases, with 12 bases left in between. Per germline, CDR1 SEHNR and CDR2 FQNEAQ (reference sequence). The CDR3 contains 15 residues.

Only one count was recorded for this clonotype. The CDR3 sequence: CASTLGRVTDTQYF. The CDR3, as DNA: TGTGCCAGTACCCTAGGGCGAGTAACAGATACGCAGTATTTT. The chain joins TRBV19 to TRBJ2-3; D is uncertain. The germline gives CDR1 LNHDA, CDR2 SQIVND (reference sequence). This CDR3 is built from 14 residues. V lost 7 bases and J 3 bases, leaving 14 bases between the germline ends.

The chain combines TRBV12-3 or TRBV12-4 with TRBJ2-7; 10 bases fit TRBD1. V lost 2 bases to trimming and J lost 5 bases; unmatched junction nucleotides: 3. The CDR3 totals 14 residues. The chain's CDR3 is CASSLSGTGDEQYF. The DNA of the CDR3 is TGTGCCAGCAGTTTATCCGGGACAGGGGACGAGCAGTACTTC.

The V gene is TRBV18, the J gene TRBJ2-1; 13 nucleotides line up with TRBD2. V shed 3 bases and J 8 bases; nucleotides not matched to a gene: 7. The CDR3 loop spans 16 amino acids. Germline V gene sequence: CDR1 KGHSH, CDR2 LQKENI. In nucleotides, the CDR3 is TGTGCCAGCTCACCCCGGACTAGCGGGAGTATGTATGAGCAGTTCTTC. Residues: CASSPRTSGSMYEQFF.